The 8 T cell receptor beta chains presented below share a single source sample, sequenced in a study of Tregs in tolerant kidney transplant recipients. The assay was immunoSEQ multiplex PCR, and TCRdb's table has in-frame clones only and misses some. This sample's table reports roughly 48,000 clones. The sequenced sample was CD4+ T cells from blood, obtained before the transplant. These receptors came from a human donor who received a combined kidney and bone marrow transplant.

Notes on this clone: The sequence runs out 3 residues before the end of the CDR3; the remainder is reconstructed from the germline J gene. The chain recombines TRBV9 with TRBJ2-3; D call uncertain. Germline V gene sequence: CDR1 SGDLS, CDR2 YYNGEE. The CDR3 has 12 amino acids. The ends were cut back, 4 bases at V and 1 base at J, with 4 bases in the middle. CDR3 DNA (partial): TGTGCCAGCAGCCCCGGCACAGATACG. Translation: CASSPGTDT. The whole CDR3 is CASSPGTDTQYF.

As concerns this clone: The sequenced fragment ends 3 residues before the CDR3 boundary, so the rest is inferred from the germline J gene. V usage is TRBV30 and J usage is TRBJ1-3; possibly TRBD1 for D (6 bases). Germline V gene lookup returns CDR1 GTSNPN and CDR2 SVGIG (reference sequence). The CDR3 covers 16 residues. Trimming took off 1 base at V and 0 bases at J, with 13 bases between the two ends. The CDR3 DNA, read in part, is TGTGCCTGGAGTGCTGGACAGCCCAACTCTGGAAACACC. Protein product: CAWSAGQPNSGNT. The whole CDR3 sequence reads CAWSAGQPNSGNTIYF.

Concerning this clone itself: The read stops 3 residues short of the end of the CDR3; the missing end is completed from the germline J gene. The chain recombines TRBV5-1 with TRBJ1-6; 10 bases map to TRBD1. The CDR3 length is 15 residues. Germline-derived CDR1 and CDR2 are SGHRS and YFSETQ. J lost 7 bases, V lost 3 bases, and 4 bases had no gene match. The CDR3 sequence is CASSSSGQGNSPLHF. Incomplete CDR3 DNA: TGCGCCAGCAGCTCCTCGGGACAGGGGAATTCACCC.

To note about this clone: The read falls 3 residues short of the CDR3 end, and the missing part is taken from the germline J gene. V usage is TRBV6-1 and J usage is TRBJ2-7; TRBD2 matches at 10 bases. The V gene end was trimmed by 3 bases and the J gene end by 1 base; junction bases not matched to a gene: 3. The CDR3 is 15 amino acids. In germline, CDR1 is MNHNS, CDR2 SASEGT. The sequenced part of the CDR3 DNA is TGTGCCAGCAGTGACTGGACTAGCGGTTCCTACGAG. It codes for CASSDWTSGSYE. The whole CDR3 protein reads CASSDWTSGSYEQYF.

A word on this clone: The sequence runs out 3 residues before the end of the CDR3; the remainder is reconstructed from the germline J gene. V is TRBV5-1 and J is TRBJ1-1; D remains unclear. The CDR3 has 14 residues. CDR1 and CDR2 from the germline V gene are SGHRS and YFSETQ. The CDR3 DNA, read in part, is TGCGCCAGCAGCTTGGCCCCAGACAAAGATCCG. This gives the protein CASSLAPDKDP. The full CDR3 protein reads CASSLAPDKDPAFF.

As concerns this clone: The CDR3 goes on 3 residues after the read ends, and that part is filled in from the germline J gene. The genes are TRBV5-1 and TRBJ2-3; 10 bases align to TRBD2. Trimming removed 6 bases from V and 6 bases from J; junction bases left unmatched: 7. The CDR3 sequence is 14 residues long. CDR1 and CDR2 (germline): SGHRS, YFSETQ. The chain's CDR3 is CASKREGRADTQYF. The covered CDR3 bases are TGCGCCAGCAAGCGGGAGGGCCGCGCTGATACG.

About this clone itself: The read halts 3 residues ahead of the CDR3 end, with the missing end drawn from the germline J gene. This chain joins TRBV5-6 and TRBJ2-3; 7 nucleotides align to TRBD1. CDR1 and CDR2 from the germline V gene are SGHDT and YYEEEE. Trimming took 6 bases from V and 2 from J; bases not matched to a gene: 6. The CDR3 has 14 amino acids. The sequenced part of the CDR3 DNA is TGTGCCAGCACCCGGGACAGCCTCACAGATACG. It is translated as CASTRDSLTDT. The complete CDR3 protein is CASTRDSLTDTQYF.

Concerning this clone itself: Read data end 3 residues before the CDR3 end; the end is taken from the germline J gene. This chain connects TRBV2 to TRBJ2-5; 12 bases fit TRBD2. The V and J ends lost 4 bases and 4 bases, in that order; junction bases with no gene match: 7. The CDR3 sequence is 16 residues long. The germline V gene has CDR1 SNHLY and CDR2 FYNNEI. CDR3 loop: CASSAQTSGSTETQYF. The sequenced CDR3 bases are TGTGCCAGCAGTGCCCAGACTAGCGGGAGTACAGAGACC.